The 2 T cell receptor beta chains below come from one sample, sequenced in a study of T cell responses to AZD1222 COVID-19 vaccine. The method was immunoSEQ multiplex PCR; TCRdb's version includes in-frame clones alone and lacks a portion of them. This table has about 150,000 clones, 80% to 95% appearing once. Sample: peripheral blood, taken on day 0 of AZD1222 vaccination. These receptors all stem from an adult in good health.

This clone occurred once. The chain couples TRBV11-3 to TRBJ2-1; 9 bases fit TRBD1. The CDR3 consists of 20 residues. V trimming: 5 bases; J trimming: 0 bases; junction bases outside the gene matches: 17. Looked up from germline, CDR1 is SGHNT and CDR2 is YENEEA. CDR3 in amino acids: CASSLRRDRVFLSSYNEQFF. Here the CDR3 DNA reads TGTGCCAGCAGCCTCCGCCGGGACAGGGTTTTTTTGAGCTCCTACAATGAGCAGTTCTTC.

The genes are TRBV7-9 and TRBJ2-4; 11 bases are shared with TRBD2. This CDR3 spans 16 amino acids. The germline V gene has CDR1 SEHNR and CDR2 FQNEAQ (reference sequence). The V and J ends lost 5 bases and 11 bases, in that order; junction bases with no gene match: 14. The CDR3 protein is CASSPEGPSGRNVQYF. For the CDR3, the DNA is TGTGCCAGCAGCCCCGAGGGGCCTAGCGGGAGGAACGTTCAGTACTTC.